The clone carrying this T cell receptor beta chain was picked up many times. The sample comes from a study of T-cell reconstitution after alpha-beta-depleted transplantation in children. This CDR3 region has 14 residues. V was trimmed by 8 bases and J by 0 bases, leaving 10 bases between them. Germline V CDR1 and CDR2: MNHNS, SASEGT. This sample's TCRbeta library carried unique molecular identifier barcodes. Each CDR3 protein is one row after TCRdb ran MiXCR on the PCR reads. This sample has roughly 240,000 distinct CDR3 sequences; under 9.5% occur once, and the top ten carry less than 8%. The sequence was obtained from a male patient under 18 who had a stem cell transplant for acute lymphoblastic leukemia, so the T cells may come from the graft donor. Here the sequenced sample was PBMCs, mostly from graft donor cells, taken 180 days after TCRalphabeta/CD19-depleted stem cell transplant. J is TRBJ2-2 and V is TRBV6-1; TRBD2 is a possible D gene (5 bases). In nucleotides, the CDR3 is TGTGCCAGCCGTGGAGGTCCGAACACCGGGGAGCTGTTTTTT. This encodes CASRGGPNTGELFF.